This passage covers 20 T cell receptor beta chains from one sample sequenced in a study of PD-1 blockade in classical Hodgkin lymphoma (dated by TCRdb to about 2020). Library construction relied on the immunoSEQ multiplex PCR assay. TCRdb carries this immuneACCESS record with in-frame sequences only. Its versions omit some clonotypes, under half of them owing to an unresolved V gene in the studies checked, with the rest unexplained. A total of roughly 20,000 clones appear in this sample, 86% of them only once. The ten largest account for around 13% of the sample. What this sample's time point label stands for: cycle 2 day 1 (C2D1) of nivolumab. All trial patients had relapsed after autologous stem cell transplantation, with cohorts A, B and C differing in prior brentuximab vedotin exposure. The sample was peripheral blood mononuclear cells (PBMCs), taken before the second cycle of nivolumab. The receptor source for this set is a human donor with classical Hodgkin lymphoma.

This sequence joins TRBV7-8 and TRBJ1-2; TRBD1 is a possible D gene (5 bases). V gave up 2 bases and J gave up 3 bases, with 7 bases separating them. This CDR3 has 13 residues. The germline CDR1 and CDR2 sequences are SGHVS and FQNEAQ. As DNA, the CDR3 is TGTGCCAGCAGCTTAACAGGCGACTATGGCTACACCTTC. As protein: CASSLTGDYGYTF.

In nucleotides, the CDR3 is TGTGCCAGCAGCCCCCGGGGGGGGGAGCTGTTTTTT. Protein sequence: CASSPRGGELFF. J is TRBJ2-2 and V is TRBV11-2; a possible D gene is TRBD2 (6 bases). The germline V gene encodes CDR1 SGHAT and CDR2 FQNNGV. This CDR3 spans 12 amino acids. Trimming removed 5 bases at V and 8 bases at J, with 9 bases between.

V gene TRBV7-9 combines with J gene TRBJ2-3; D call uncertain. The V gene lost 2 bases and the J gene lost 0 bases, with 9 bases spanning the gap. The CDR3 loop spans 15 amino acids. Germline V lookup: CDR1 SEHNR, CDR2 FQNEAQ (reference sequence). The CDR3 region has the DNA TGTGCCAGCAGCTTATTGTTTCAAAGCACAGATACGCAGTATTTT. Amino acids: CASSLLFQSTDTQYF.

This clone has just one count. The rearrangement joins TRBV5-1 to TRBJ1-6; D call uncertain. V lost 5 bases and J 6 bases, leaving 12 bases between the germline ends. CDR3 length: 14 amino acids. Germline CDR1 and CDR2: SGHRS and YFSETQ. As DNA, the CDR3 is TGCGCCAGCAGGGGATCGGGCTCTAATTCACCCCTCCACTTT. Amino acid sequence: CASRGSGSNSPLHF.

The gene calls are TRBV18 and TRBJ2-3; 8 bases are shared with TRBD1. CDR1 KGHSH and CDR2 LQKENI come from the germline V gene. V shed 0 bases and J 5 bases; nucleotides not matched to a gene: 4. There are 15 residues in the CDR3. The CDR3 loop reads CASSPPGRGQDTQYF. The CDR3 coding sequence is TGTGCCAGCTCACCACCGGGCAGGGGGCAAGATACGCAGTATTTT.

The chain combines TRBV7-9 with TRBJ2-3; 8 bases line up with TRBD1. Germline V gene lookup returns CDR1 SEHNR and CDR2 FQNEAQ (reference sequence). The CDR3 length is 14 residues. Trimming removed 7 bases from V and 5 bases from J; junction bases left unmatched: 8. The CDR3 region is CASTPQGAVDTQYF. In DNA form, the CDR3 reads TGTGCCAGCACCCCCCAGGGGGCGGTAGATACGCAGTATTTT.

The chain is built from TRBV28 and TRBJ2-1, with TRBD2 matching 7 bases. The germline V gene has CDR1 MDHEN and CDR2 SYDVKM. V trimming: 6 bases; J trimming: 2 bases; junction bases outside the gene matches: 4. The CDR3 covers 14 residues. The CDR3 here is CASRGAGTYNEQFF. The CDR3 nucleotides read TGTGCCAGCAGGGGAGCGGGAACCTACAATGAGCAGTTCTTC.

The V gene is TRBV5-1, the J gene TRBJ2-2; 9 bases agree with TRBD2. Germline CDR1 is SGHRS and CDR2 is YFSETQ. There are 13 residues in the CDR3. J gave up 6 bases and V 5 bases, and 2 bases lay outside the gene matches. The CDR3 nucleotides are TGCGCCAGCAGTAGCGGGGGTCCCGGGGAGCTGTTTTTT. Translated: CASSSGGPGELFF.

This sequence joins TRBV29-1 and TRBJ2-3; 12 bases are a match to TRBD2. Trimming removed 5 bases from V and 2 bases from J; junction bases left unmatched: 8. This CDR3 spans 16 amino acids. Looked up from germline, CDR1 is SQVTM and CDR2 is ANQGSEA. CDR3 nucleotides: TGCAGCGTTACTTTAGGACTAGCGGGAAACACAGATACGCAGTATTTT. It encodes CSVTLGLAGNTDTQYF.

The chain joins TRBV5-1 to TRBJ1-3; TRBD1 matches at 8 bases. The ends lost 4 bases at V and 4 bases at J; junction bases unmatched: 7. The CDR3 has 15 amino acids. In germline, CDR1 is SGHRS, CDR2 YFSETQ. CDR3 protein: CASSDGQGLGNTIYF. The CDR3 bases are TGCGCCAGCAGCGATGGACAGGGTCTCGGAAACACCATATATTTT.

The rearrangement links TRBV7-8 to TRBJ2-7, with 7 positions matching TRBD1. Looked up from germline, CDR1 is SGHVS and CDR2 is FQNEAQ. The junction had 4 bases not matched to a gene; V was cut back by 2 bases and J by 0 bases. The CDR3 is made up of 15 amino acids. CDR3 DNA: TGTGCCAGCAGCTTAACCCGGGACAGCTCCTACGAGCAGTACTTC. This translates into CASSLTRDSSYEQYF.

The chain recombines TRBV5-1 with TRBJ2-5; D unclear. The CDR3 has 13 amino acids. V was clipped by 0 bases and J by 2 bases, with 5 bases between them. Germline loops: CDR1 SGHRS, CDR2 YFSETQ. The CDR3 reads CASSLVGQETQYF. The CDR3 nucleotides are TGCGCCAGCAGCTTGGTGGGACAAGAGACCCAGTACTTC. The variable domain in full, with the rest retrieved from reference TRBV5-1 and TRBJ2-5, is KAGVTQTPRYLIKTRGQQVTLSCSPISGHRSVSWYQQTPGQGLQFLFEYFSETQRNKGNFPGRFSGRQFSNSRSEMNVSTLELGDSALYLCASSLVGQETQYFGPGTRLLVL.

Of note for this clone: The sample contains more than one DNA sequence encoding this CDR3. The chain combines TRBV7-8 with TRBJ2-7; a possible D gene is TRBD1 (5 bases). The CDR3 is 13 residues long. The germline V gene has CDR1 SGHVS and CDR2 FQNEAQ. V lost 1 base, J lost 7 bases, and 11 bases lay in between. This CDR3 reads CASSLGQGGEQYF. Here the CDR3 DNA reads TGTGCCAGCAGCTTAGGCCAGGGTGGTGAGCAGTACTTC. The whole variable domain, remainder taken from reference TRBV7-8 and TRBJ2-7, is GAGVSQSPRYKVAKRGQDVALRCDPISGHVSLFWYQQALGQGPEFLTYFQNEAQLDKSGLPSDRFFAERPEGSVSTLKIQRTQQEDSAVYLCASSLGQGGEQYFGPGTRLTVT.

The chain employs TRBV18 and TRBJ1-2; D is ambiguous. Trimming removed 2 bases at V and 5 bases at J, with 6 bases between. Germline CDR1 and CDR2: KGHSH and LQKENI. The CDR3 contains 12 residues. CDR3 sequence: CASSPSQYGYTF. The CDR3 region has the DNA TGTGCCAGCTCACCAAGCCAGTATGGCTACACCTTC.

This clone was counted a few times. The genes are TRBV14 and TRBJ1-6; the D gene is possibly TRBD1 (5 bases). The V gene's germline CDR1 is SGHDN and CDR2 FVKESK. Trimming left V 3 bases short and J 9 bases short, with 18 bases between. CDR3 length equals 16 residues. The CDR3 DNA is TGTGCCAGCAGCCAGGGGCTTTTTCAGGGCGGTTCACCCCTCCACTTT. As protein: CASSQGLFQGGSPLHF.

J is TRBJ2-1 and V is TRBV7-9; tentative D call: TRBD1 (6 bases). Germline CDR1 is SEHNR and CDR2 is FQNEAQ (reference sequence). Trimming took off 5 bases at V and 1 base at J, with 9 bases between the two ends. This CDR3 is built from 14 residues. CDR3 bases: TGTGCCAGCAGCCGGGACATTTCCTACAATGAGCAGTTCTTC. Translated, it gives CASSRDISYNEQFF.

The chain has TRBV7-8 and TRBJ1-3; no clear D. Germline V gene data show CDR1 as SGHVS and CDR2 as FQNEAQ. This CDR3 has 16 residues. Trimming pared 0 bases from V and 0 bases from J, leaving 9 bases between. CDR3 amino acids: CASSLADGSSGNTIYF. The CDR3 DNA sequence: TGTGCCAGCAGCTTAGCGGACGGGAGCTCTGGAAACACCATATATTTT.

The gene calls are TRBV4-3 and TRBJ2-5; tentative D call: TRBD2 (6 bases). The CDR3 totals 20 residues. The germline V and J ends were trimmed by 1 base and 2 bases, with 26 bases remaining between them. Germline V gene lookup returns CDR1 LGHNA and CDR2 YSLEER. The CDR3 DNA sequence: TGCGCCAGCAGCCAAGTTTTCTCCTTTCCGCGGCGGGGTTGGCAAGAGACCCAGTACTTC. This sequence encodes CASSQVFSFPRRGWQETQYF.

The table lists this clone with a few counts. DNA of the CDR3: TGCGCCAGCAGCTTACAGGGGGGGAACACCGGGGAGCTGTTTTTT. Its protein product is CASSLQGGNTGELFF. The gene calls are TRBV5-1 and TRBJ2-2; 8 nucleotides match TRBD1. Germline V CDR1 and CDR2: SGHRS, YFSETQ. The V segment lost 2 bases and the J segment 1 base; nucleotides outside the gene matches: 1. The CDR3 loop spans 15 amino acids.

This rearrangement joins TRBV7-9 to TRBJ1-4, with a weak D call TRBD1 (5 bases). This CDR3 has 14 residues. The germline V gene has CDR1 SEHNR and CDR2 FQNEAQ (reference sequence). Trimming pared 5 bases from V and 1 base from J, leaving 8 bases between. The CDR3 sequence is CASSRDGTNEKLFF. In DNA, the CDR3 is TGTGCCAGCAGCCGGGACGGAACTAATGAAAAACTGTTTTTT.